A selection of T cell receptor beta chains follows, all from one sample in a study of T cell repertoires in cytomegalovirus infection. For these TCRs, the target antigens are not known. TCRdb re-called the reads through MiXCR, storing one row per CDR3 protein. The sample consists of 650,000 to 850,000 distinct CDR3 sequences, roughly 28% of them appearing once. The sequenced sample was cultured CD8+ T cells from PBMCs, obtained from culture after CMV antigen stimulation. These receptors all stem from a human donor in good health (CMV status not recorded). Some clones in this sample may be carry-over from other donors' samples. Each CDR3 is given with its conserved first and last residue. The order of the fields is clone size, D gene, J gene, V gene, CDR3 protein, CDR3 DNA. The D gene is left open where the match is weak. Clone size is not always given. Where it is, it says once, few, many or a class for expanded clones.

.,.,TRBJ1-2,TRBV10-2,CASSDQASNYGYTF,TGCGCCAGCAGTGATCAGGCATCCAACTATGGCTACACCTTC
few,.,TRBJ1-6,TRBV4-1,CASSQGTGRGSPLHF,TGCGCCAGCAGCCAAGGTACAGGGAGGGGTTCACCCCTCCACTTT
few,.,TRBJ1-2,TRBV7-9,CASSLRPATYGYTF,TGTGCCAGCAGCTTACGACCGGCGACTTATGGCTACACCTTC
.,.,TRBJ2-1,TRBV27,CASSIKRGAEQFF,TGTGCCAGCAGTATTAAACGGGGGGCTGAGCAGTTCTTC
.,TRBD1,TRBJ1-2,TRBV24-1,CATSDLTGVGYTF,TGTGCCACCAGTGACCTGACAGGGGTCGGCTACACCTTC
.,.,TRBJ2-7,TRBV27,CASSTTTGHSYEQYF,TGTGCCAGCAGTACCACGACAGGCCACTCCTACGAGCAGTACTTC
few,.,TRBJ2-1,TRBV13,CASSLGLVRGGRDNEQFF,TGTGCCAGCAGCTTAGGCCTAGTGAGGGGGGGACGCGACAATGAGCAGTTCTTC
.,.,TRBJ1-1,TRBV5-5,CASSLERQRTWNTEAFF,TGTGCCAGCAGCTTGGAGAGGCAACGGACTTGGAACACTGAAGCTTTCTTT
few,.,TRBJ1-6,TRBV7-6,CASSLGVGYSPLHF,TGTGCCAGCAGCTTAGGCGTTGGGTATTCCCCCCTCCACTTT
.,.,TRBJ2-2,TRBV15,CATSSYSKIGGELFF,TGTGCCACCAGCAGCTATAGTAAGATCGGTGGGGAGCTGTTTTTT
few,TRBD1,TRBJ2-7,TRBV11-3,CASSLDLGTGEEQYF,TGTGCCAGCAGCTTAGATCTCGGGACAGGGGAAGAGCAGTACTTC
many,.,TRBJ1-6,TRBV6-1,CASSYPGSPLHF,TGTGCCAGCAGTTATCCCGGGTCACCCCTCCACTTT
.,.,TRBJ1-1,TRBV10-1,CASRKRGDTEAFF,TGCGCCAGCAGGAAAAGAGGGGACACTGAAGCTTTCTTT
few,.,TRBJ2-3,TRBV27,CASTPSASDHGRHRTDTQYF,TGTGCCAGCACCCCTTCAGCGAGCGACCATGGGCGCCATAGAACAGATACGCAGTATTTT
.,.,TRBJ2-3,TRBV15,CATSGSDTQYF,TGTGCCACCAGCGGATCAGATACGCAGTATTTT
few,.,TRBJ2-1,TRBV10-3,CAISEKPGENNEQFF,TGTGCCATCAGTGAGAAGCCAGGGGAGAACAATGAGCAGTTCTTC
.,.,TRBJ2-7,TRBV12-3/TRBV12-4,CASSLFMGRRGESNYEQYF,TGTGCCAGCAGTTTGTTTATGGGACGACGAGGAGAAAGTAACTACGAGCAGTACTTC
.,TRBD2,TRBJ2-1,TRBV19,CASSWGLAGGSAYNEQFF,TGTGCCAGTAGCTGGGGACTAGCGGGGGGCTCTGCCTACAATGAGCAGTTCTTC
.,TRBD1,TRBJ1-6,TRBV27,CASQDREDSPLHF,TGTGCCAGCCAGGACAGGGAAGATTCACCCCTCCACTTT
few,.,TRBJ2-2,TRBV12-3/TRBV12-4,CASTLGGSGELFF,TGTGCCAGCACCCTAGGGGGTTCTGGGGAGCTGTTTTTT
few,.,TRBJ1-1,TRBV11-2,CASSRGGNPEAFF,TGTGCCAGCAGCCGAGGGGGGAACCCTGAAGCTTTCTTT
.,.,TRBJ1-2,TRBV3-1,CASSQGGYRAYGYTF,TGTGCCAGCAGCCAAGGCGGCTACAGAGCCTATGGCTACACCTTC
many,.,TRBJ2-2,TRBV7-2,CASSFGELFF,TGTGCCAGCAGCTTCGGGGAGCTGTTTTTT
few,TRBD1,TRBJ2-2,TRBV12-3/TRBV12-4,CASSLVGTENTGELFF,TGTGCCAGCAGTTTAGTGGGGACAGAGAACACCGGGGAGCTGTTTTTT
.,TRBD1,TRBJ1-2,TRBV6-5,CASRLRDRVNYGYTF,TGTGCCAGCAGGCTTAGGGACAGGGTAAACTATGGCTACACCTTC
many,.,TRBJ1-1,TRBV6-1,CASSIKGSRNTEAFF,TGTGCCAGCAGTATCAAGGGGAGCAGGAACACTGAAGCTTTCTTT
.,.,TRBJ1-5,TRBV4-1,CASSQGGGGNQPQHF,TGCGCCAGCAGCCAAGGCGGGGGCGGCAATCAGCCCCAGCATTTT
.,TRBD1,TRBJ1-4,TRBV2,CASISRQGRTNEKLFF,TGTGCCAGCATTTCGAGACAGGGGAGAACTAATGAAAAACTGTTTTTT
once,TRBD2,TRBJ2-1,TRBV6-5,CASSYWPLRGATEDEQFF,TGTGCCAGCAGTTACTGGCCCCTGCGGGGGGCCACTGAGGATGAGCAGTTCTTC
.,.,TRBJ1-2,TRBV10-3,CAIRTPGVGYTF,TGTGCCATCAGGACCCCTGGGGTTGGCTACACCTTC
few,TRBD1,TRBJ1-1,TRBV2,CASSEAGQGPNTEAFF,TGTGCCAGCAGTGAAGCGGGACAGGGACCGAACACTGAAGCTTTCTTT
few,TRBD2,TRBJ2-3,TRBV19,CASSLAGVGDTQYF,TGTGCCAGTAGCCTAGCGGGGGTTGGAGATACGCAGTATTTT
.,.,TRBJ1-5,TRBV28,CASSFRTAATNQPQHF,TGTGCCAGCAGTTTTCGGACCGCCGCGACAAATCAGCCCCAGCATTTT
once,.,TRBJ1-1,TRBV7-9,CASSLVGQPIEAFF,TGTGCCAGCAGCTTAGTAGGGCAGCCGATTGAAGCTTTCTTT
few,.,TRBJ1-2,TRBV6-5,CASSYRTAIRTNYGYTF,TGTGCCAGCAGTTACCGGACAGCCATTCGTACTAACTATGGCTACACCTTC
.,TRBD1,TRBJ2-2,TRBV6-1,CASSKPPGTGVTGELFF,TGTGCCAGCAGCAAACCCCCCGGGACAGGGGTTACCGGGGAGCTGTTTTTT
.,.,TRBJ1-2,TRBV6-1,CASGPIRGRTDYGYTF,TGTGCCAGCGGTCCCATACGGGGGCGGACAGATTATGGCTACACCTTC